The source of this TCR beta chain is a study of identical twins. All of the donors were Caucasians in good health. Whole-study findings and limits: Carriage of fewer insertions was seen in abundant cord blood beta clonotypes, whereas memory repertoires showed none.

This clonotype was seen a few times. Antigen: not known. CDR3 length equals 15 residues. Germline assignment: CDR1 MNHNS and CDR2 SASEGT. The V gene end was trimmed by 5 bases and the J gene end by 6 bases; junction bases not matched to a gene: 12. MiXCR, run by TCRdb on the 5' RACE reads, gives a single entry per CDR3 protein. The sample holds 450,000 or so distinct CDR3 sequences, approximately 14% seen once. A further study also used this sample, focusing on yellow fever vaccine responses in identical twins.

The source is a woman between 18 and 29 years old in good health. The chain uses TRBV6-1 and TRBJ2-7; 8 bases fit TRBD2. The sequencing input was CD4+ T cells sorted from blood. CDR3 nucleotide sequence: TGTGCCAGCAGTCAGAGTGGCGGGAGGAACCTCGAGCAGTACTTC. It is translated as CASSQSGGRNLEQYF.